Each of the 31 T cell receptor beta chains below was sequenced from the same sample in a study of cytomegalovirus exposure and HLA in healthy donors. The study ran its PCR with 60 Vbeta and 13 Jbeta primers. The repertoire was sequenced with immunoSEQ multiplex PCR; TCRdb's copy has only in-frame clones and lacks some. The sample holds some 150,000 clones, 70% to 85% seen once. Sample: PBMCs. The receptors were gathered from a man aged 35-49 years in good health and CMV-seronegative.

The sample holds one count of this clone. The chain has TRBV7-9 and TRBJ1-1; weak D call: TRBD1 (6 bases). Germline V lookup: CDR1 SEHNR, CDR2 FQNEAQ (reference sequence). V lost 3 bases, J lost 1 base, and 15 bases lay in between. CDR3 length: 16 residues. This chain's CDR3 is CASSFVGAGANTEAFF. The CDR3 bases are TGTGCCAGCAGCTTTGTGGGGGCCGGAGCGAACACTGAAGCTTTCTTT.

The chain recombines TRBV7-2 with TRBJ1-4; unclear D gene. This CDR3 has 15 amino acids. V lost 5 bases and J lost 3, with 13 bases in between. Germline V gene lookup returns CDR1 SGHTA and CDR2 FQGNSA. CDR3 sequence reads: CASSAEGQANEKLFF. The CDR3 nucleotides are TGTGCCAGCAGCGCCGAGGGTCAGGCTAATGAAAAACTGTTTTTT.

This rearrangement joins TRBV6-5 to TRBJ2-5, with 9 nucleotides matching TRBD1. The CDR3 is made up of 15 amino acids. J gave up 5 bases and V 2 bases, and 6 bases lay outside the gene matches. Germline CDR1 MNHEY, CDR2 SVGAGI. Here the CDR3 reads CASSYRDRASETQYF. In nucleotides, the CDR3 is TGTGCCAGCAGTTACAGGGACAGGGCTAGTGAGACCCAGTACTTC.

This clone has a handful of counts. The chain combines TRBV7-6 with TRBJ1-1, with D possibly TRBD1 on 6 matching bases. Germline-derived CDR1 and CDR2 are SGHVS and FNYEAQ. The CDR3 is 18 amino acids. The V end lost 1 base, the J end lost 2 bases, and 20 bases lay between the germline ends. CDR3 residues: CASSLVPGEPVLNTEAFF. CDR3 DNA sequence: TGTGCCAGCAGCTTAGTTCCAGGGGAACCAGTATTAAACACTGAAGCTTTCTTT. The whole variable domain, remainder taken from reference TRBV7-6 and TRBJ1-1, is GAGVSQSPRYKVTKRGQDVALRCDPISGHVSLYWYRQALGQGPEFLTYFNYEAQQDKSGLPNDRFSAERPEGSISTLTIQRTEQRDSAMYRCASSLVPGEPVLNTEAFFGQGTRLTVV.

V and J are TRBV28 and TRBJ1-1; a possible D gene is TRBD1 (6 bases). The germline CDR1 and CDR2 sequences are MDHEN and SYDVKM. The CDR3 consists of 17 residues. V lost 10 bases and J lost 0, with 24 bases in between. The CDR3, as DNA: TGTGCCACCTTGGACGGGACACCCCCTCCGATGAACACTGAAGCTTTCTTT. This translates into CATLDGTPPPMNTEAFF.

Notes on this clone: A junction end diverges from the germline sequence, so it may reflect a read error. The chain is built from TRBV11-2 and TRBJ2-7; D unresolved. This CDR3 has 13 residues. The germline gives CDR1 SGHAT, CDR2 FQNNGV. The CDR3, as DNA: TGTGCCAGCAGCCCCAGGCTGGCCTACGGGCAGTACTTC. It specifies CASSPRLAYGQYF.

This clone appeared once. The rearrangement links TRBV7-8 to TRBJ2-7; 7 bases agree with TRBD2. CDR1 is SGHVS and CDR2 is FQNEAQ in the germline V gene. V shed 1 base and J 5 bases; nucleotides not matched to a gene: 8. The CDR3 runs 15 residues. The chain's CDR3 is CASSLGGGLTNEQYF. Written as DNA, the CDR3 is TGTGCCAGCAGCTTAGGGGGGGGGTTGACGAACGAGCAGTACTTC.

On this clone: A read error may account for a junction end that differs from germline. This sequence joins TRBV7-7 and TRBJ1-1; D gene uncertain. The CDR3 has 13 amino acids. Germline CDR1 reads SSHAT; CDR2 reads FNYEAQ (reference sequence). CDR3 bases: TGTGCTAGCAGCTTAGCCTGGAACACTGAAGCTTTCTTT. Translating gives CASSLAWNTEAFF.

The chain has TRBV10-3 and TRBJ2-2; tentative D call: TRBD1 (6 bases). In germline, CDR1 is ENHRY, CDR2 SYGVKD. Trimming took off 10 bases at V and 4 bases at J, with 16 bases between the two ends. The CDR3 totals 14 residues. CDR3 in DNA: TGTGCCACGCACAGGGCCACCAGCACCGGGGAGCTGTTTTTT. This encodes CATHRATSTGELFF.

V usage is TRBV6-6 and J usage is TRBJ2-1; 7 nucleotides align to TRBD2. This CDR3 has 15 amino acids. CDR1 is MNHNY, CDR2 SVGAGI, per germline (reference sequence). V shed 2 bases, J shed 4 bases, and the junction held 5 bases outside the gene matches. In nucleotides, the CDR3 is TGTGCCAGCAGTTACGGGAGGGCGGGATACAATGAGCAGTTCTTC. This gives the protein CASSYGRAGYNEQFF.

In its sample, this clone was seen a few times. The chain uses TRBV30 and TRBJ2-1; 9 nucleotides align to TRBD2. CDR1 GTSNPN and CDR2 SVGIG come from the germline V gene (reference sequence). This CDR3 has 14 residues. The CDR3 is CARGYLAGMGEQFF. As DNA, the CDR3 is TGTGCGAGGGGGTACCTAGCGGGGATGGGTGAGCAGTTCTTC.

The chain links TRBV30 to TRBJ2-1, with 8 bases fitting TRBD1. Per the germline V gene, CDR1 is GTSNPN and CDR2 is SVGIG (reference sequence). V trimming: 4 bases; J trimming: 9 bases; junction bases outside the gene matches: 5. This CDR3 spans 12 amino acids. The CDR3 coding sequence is TGTGCCTGGAACTCACAGGGGGGTGAGCAGTTCTTC. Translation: CAWNSQGGEQFF.

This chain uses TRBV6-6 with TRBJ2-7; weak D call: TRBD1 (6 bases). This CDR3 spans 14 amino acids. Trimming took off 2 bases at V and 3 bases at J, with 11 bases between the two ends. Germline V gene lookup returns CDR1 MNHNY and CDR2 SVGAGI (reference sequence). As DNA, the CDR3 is TGTGCCAGCAGTTACAGTATAGGGGGCTACGAGCAGTACTTC. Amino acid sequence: CASSYSIGGYEQYF.

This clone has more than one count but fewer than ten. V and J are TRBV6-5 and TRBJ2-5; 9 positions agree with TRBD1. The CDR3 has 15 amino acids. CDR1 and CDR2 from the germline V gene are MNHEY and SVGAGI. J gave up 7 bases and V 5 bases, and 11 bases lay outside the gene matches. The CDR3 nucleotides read TGTGCCAGCAGTCCTCCGGAACAGGGGGCAGGGACCCAGTACTTC. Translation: CASSPPEQGAGTQYF.

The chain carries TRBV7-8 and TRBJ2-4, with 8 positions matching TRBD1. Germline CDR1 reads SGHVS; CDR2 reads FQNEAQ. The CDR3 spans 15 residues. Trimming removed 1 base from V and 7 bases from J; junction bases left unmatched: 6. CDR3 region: CASSLGGDRNNIQYF. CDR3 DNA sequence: TGTGCCAGCAGCTTAGGCGGGGACAGGAATAACATTCAGTACTTC. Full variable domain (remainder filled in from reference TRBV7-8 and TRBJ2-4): GAGVSQSPRYKVAKRGQDVALRCDPISGHVSLFWYQQALGQGPEFLTYFQNEAQLDKSGLPSDRFFAERPEGSVSTLKIQRTQQEDSAVYLCASSLGGDRNNIQYFGAGTRLSVL.

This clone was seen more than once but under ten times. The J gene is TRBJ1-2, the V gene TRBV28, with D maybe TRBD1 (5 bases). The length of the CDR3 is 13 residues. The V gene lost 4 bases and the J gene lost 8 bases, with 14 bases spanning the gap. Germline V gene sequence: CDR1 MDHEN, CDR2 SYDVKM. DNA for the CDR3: TGTGCCAGCAGTTCCGCGAGGGGAGGAGGCTACACCTTC. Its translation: CASSSARGGGYTF.

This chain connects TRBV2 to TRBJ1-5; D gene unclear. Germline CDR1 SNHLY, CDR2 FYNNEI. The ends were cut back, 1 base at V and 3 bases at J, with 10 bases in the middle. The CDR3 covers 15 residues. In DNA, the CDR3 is TGTGCCAGCAGTGAAGTGGGCCGTATCAATCAGCCCCAGCATTTT. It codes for CASSEVGRINQPQHF.

For the CDR3, the DNA is TGCGCCAGCAGCCAAGATTTTACGACTAGCACAGATACGCAGTATTTT. It is translated as CASSQDFTTSTDTQYF. J is TRBJ2-3 and V is TRBV4-3, with D unclear. Deletions cut 0 bases from V and 0 bases from J, with 10 bases between. This CDR3 is 16 amino acids long. Germline V lookup: CDR1 LGHNA, CDR2 YSLEER.

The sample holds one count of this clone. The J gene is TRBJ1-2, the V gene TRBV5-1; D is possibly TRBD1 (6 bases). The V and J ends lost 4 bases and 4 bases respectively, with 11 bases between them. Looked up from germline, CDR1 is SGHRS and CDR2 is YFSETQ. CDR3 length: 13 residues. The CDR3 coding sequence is TGCGCCAGCAGCCAGAAACAGGGCTATGGCTACACCTTC. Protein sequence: CASSQKQGYGYTF.

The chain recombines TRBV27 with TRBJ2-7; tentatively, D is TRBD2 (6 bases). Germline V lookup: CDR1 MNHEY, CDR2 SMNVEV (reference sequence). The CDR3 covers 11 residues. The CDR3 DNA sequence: TGTGGCGAGGGAGGATACTACGAGCAGTACTTC. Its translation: CGEGGYYEQYF.

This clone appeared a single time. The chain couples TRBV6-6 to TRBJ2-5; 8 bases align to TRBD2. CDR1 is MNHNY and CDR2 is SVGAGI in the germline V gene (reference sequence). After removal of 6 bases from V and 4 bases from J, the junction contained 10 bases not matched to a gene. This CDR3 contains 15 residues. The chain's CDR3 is CASRPIAGRGETQYF. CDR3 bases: TGTGCCAGCAGACCGATAGCGGGAAGGGGAGAGACCCAGTACTTC.

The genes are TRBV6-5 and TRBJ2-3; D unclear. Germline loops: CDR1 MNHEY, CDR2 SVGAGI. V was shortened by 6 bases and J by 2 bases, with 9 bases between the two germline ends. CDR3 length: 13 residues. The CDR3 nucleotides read TGTGCCAGCAGAGAGGATTTCACAGATACGCAGTATTTT. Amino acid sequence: CASREDFTDTQYF.

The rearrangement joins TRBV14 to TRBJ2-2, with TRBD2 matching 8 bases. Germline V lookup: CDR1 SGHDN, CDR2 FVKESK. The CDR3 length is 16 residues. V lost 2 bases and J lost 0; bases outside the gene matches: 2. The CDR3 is CASSQWTSSNTGELFF. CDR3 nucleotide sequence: TGTGCCAGCAGCCAATGGACTAGCTCGAACACCGGGGAGCTGTTTTTT.

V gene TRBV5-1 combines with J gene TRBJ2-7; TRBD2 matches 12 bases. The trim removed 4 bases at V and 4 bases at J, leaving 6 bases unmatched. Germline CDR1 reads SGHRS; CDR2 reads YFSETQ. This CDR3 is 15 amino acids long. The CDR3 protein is CASSAASGGAYEQYF. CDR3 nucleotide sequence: TGCGCCAGCAGCGCAGCTAGCGGGGGGGCTTACGAGCAGTACTTC.

The CDR3 sequence is CASSNIGGGETQYF. In nucleotides, the CDR3 is TGTGCCAGCAGTAATATAGGGGGAGGGGAGACCCAGTACTTC. This sequence joins TRBV28 and TRBJ2-5; D might be TRBD2 (7 bases). The CDR3 consists of 14 residues. The germline V and J ends were trimmed by 5 bases and 5 bases, with 15 bases remaining between them. The germline gives CDR1 MDHEN, CDR2 SYDVKM. The variable domain in full, completed from reference TRBV28 and TRBJ2-5, reads DVKVTQSSRYLVKRTGEKVFLECVQDMDHENMFWYRQDPGLGLRLIYFSYDVKMKEKGDIPEGYSVSREKKERFSLILESASTNQTSMYLCASSNIGGGETQYFGPGTRLLVL.

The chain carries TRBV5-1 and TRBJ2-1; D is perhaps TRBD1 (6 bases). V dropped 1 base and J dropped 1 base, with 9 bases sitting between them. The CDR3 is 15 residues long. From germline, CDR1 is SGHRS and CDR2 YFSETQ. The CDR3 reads CASSLTQGSYNEQFF. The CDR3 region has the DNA TGCGCCAGCAGCTTGACACAGGGTTCCTACAATGAGCAGTTCTTC.

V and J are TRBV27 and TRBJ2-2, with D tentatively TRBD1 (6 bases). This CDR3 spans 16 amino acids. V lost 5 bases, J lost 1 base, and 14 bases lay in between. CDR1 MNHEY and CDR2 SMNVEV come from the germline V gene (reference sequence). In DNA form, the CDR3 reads TGTGCCAGCAGTACGACAGGCAGCTGGAACACCGGGGAGCTGTTTTTT. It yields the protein CASSTTGSWNTGELFF.

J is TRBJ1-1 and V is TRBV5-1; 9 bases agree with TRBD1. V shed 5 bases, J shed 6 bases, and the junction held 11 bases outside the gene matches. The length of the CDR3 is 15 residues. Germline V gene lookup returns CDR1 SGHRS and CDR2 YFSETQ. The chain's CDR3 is CASRQGAFPMAEAFF. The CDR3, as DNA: TGCGCCAGCAGACAGGGGGCGTTTCCGATGGCTGAAGCTTTCTTT.

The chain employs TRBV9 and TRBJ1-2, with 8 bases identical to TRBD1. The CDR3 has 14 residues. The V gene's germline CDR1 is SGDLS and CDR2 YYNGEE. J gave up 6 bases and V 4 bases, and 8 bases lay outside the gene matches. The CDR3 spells CASSSRTGPNGYTF. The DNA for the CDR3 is TGTGCCAGCAGCTCAAGGACAGGGCCGAATGGCTACACCTTC. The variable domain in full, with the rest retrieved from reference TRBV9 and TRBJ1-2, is DSGVTQTPKHLITATGQRVTLRCSPRSGDLSVYWYQQSLDQGLQFLIQYYNGEERAKGNILERFSAQQFPDLHSELNLSSLELGDSALYFCASSSRTGPNGYTFGSGTRLTVV.

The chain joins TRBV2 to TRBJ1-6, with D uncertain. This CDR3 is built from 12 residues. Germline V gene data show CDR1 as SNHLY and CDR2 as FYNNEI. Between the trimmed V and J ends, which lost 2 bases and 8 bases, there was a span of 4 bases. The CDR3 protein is CASSESDSPLHF. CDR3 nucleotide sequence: TGTGCCAGCAGTGAATCGGATTCACCCCTCCACTTT. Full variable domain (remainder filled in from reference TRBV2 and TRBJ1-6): EPEVTQTPSHQVTQMGQEVILRCVPISNHLYFYWYRQILGQKVEFLVSFYNNEISEKSEIFDDQFSVERPDGSNFTLKIRSTKLEDSAMYFCASSESDSPLHFGNGTRLTVT.

As DNA, the CDR3 is TGTGCCAGCAGTTTGGGACTAGCGGGGGACTACGAGCAGTACTTC. Translation: CASSLGLAGDYEQYF. The chain is built from TRBV6-4 and TRBJ2-7; the match to TRBD2 covers 14 bases. J gave up 3 bases and V 5 bases, and 3 bases lay outside the gene matches. Germline CDR1 reads MRHNA; CDR2 reads SNTAGT. The CDR3 consists of 15 residues.